These T cell receptor beta chains were read from a single sample in a study of CD8+ T cells in alopecia areata. Clones were sequenced by immunoSEQ multiplex PCR, and TCRdb holds only the in-frame ones, with some missing. This table has some 150,000 clones, 67% appearing once. This specimen consisted of CD8+ T cells sorted from blood, obtained at week 0. Receptor source: a human donor with alopecia areata. The CDR3 runs from the conserved cysteine through the conserved F or W. Each record gives: V gene, clone size, D gene, J gene, CDR3 protein, CDR3 DNA. The D gene is left open where the match is weak. Clone size is not always given. Where it is, it says once, few, many or a class for expanded clones.

TRBV2,NA,TRBD2,TRBJ2-7,CASSPSGGPGEQYF,TGTGCCAGCAGCCCCAGCGGGGGGCCAGGGGAGCAGTACTTC
TRBV29-1,few,TRBD1,TRBJ2-5,CSVEGDRLIETQYF,TGCAGCGTTGAAGGGGACAGGCTGATAGAGACCCAGTACTTC
TRBV15,NA,TRBD1,TRBJ1-5,CATSRSRGNSNQPQHF,TGTGCCACCAGCAGGTCCAGGGGGAATAGCAATCAGCCCCAGCATTTT
TRBV6-1,once,TRBD1,TRBJ1-1,CASRGGGQTNTEAFF,TGTGCCAGCAGGGGAGGGGGACAGACGAACACTGAAGCTTTCTTT
TRBV7-6,NA,NA,TRBJ2-6,CASSLGGGSGANVLTF,TGTGCCAGCAGCCTCGGTGGGGGCTCTGGGGCCAACGTCCTGACTTTC
TRBV30,NA,TRBD1,TRBJ1-5,CAWKQGYSNQPQHF,TGTGCCTGGAAACAGGGGTATAGCAATCAGCCCCAGCATTTT
TRBV11-2,NA,TRBD1,TRBJ2-7,CASSQDRGPSYEQYF,TGTGCCAGCAGCCAGGACAGGGGGCCCTCCTACGAGCAGTACTTC
TRBV29-1,NA,TRBD1,TRBJ2-3,CSVERDRLRGDTQYF,TGCAGCGTTGAACGGGACAGGCTTAGAGGAGATACGCAGTATTTT
TRBV13,once,NA,TRBJ2-7,CASSLGGRYEQYF,TGTGCCAGCAGCTTAGGCGGACGATACGAGCAGTACTTC
TRBV30,once,NA,TRBJ2-7,CAWSVSNAYEQYF,TGTGCCTGGAGTGTATCCAATGCCTACGAGCAGTACTTC
TRBV6-5,NA,NA,TRBJ2-2,CASSYSSYGELFF,TGTGCCAGCAGTTACTCGTCGTACGGGGAGCTGTTTTTT
TRBV13,NA,NA,TRBJ2-7,CASSPGGRAEQYF,TGTGCCAGCAGCCCTGGGGGGAGAGCCGAGCAGTACTTC
TRBV7-9,NA,TRBD2,TRBJ2-1,CASRSGAGAHNEQFF,TGTGCCAGCAGGTCCGGAGCGGGGGCCCACAATGAGCAGTTCTTC
TRBV5-1,NA,NA,TRBJ2-2,CASSSRRGGELFF,TGCGCCAGCAGCTCGAGAAGAGGCGGGGAGCTGTTTTTT
TRBV29-1,NA,NA,TRBJ2-2,CSVPEAGELFF,TGCAGCGTCCCTGAGGCCGGGGAGCTGTTTTTT
TRBV7-6,NA,NA,TRBJ1-1,CASSLTALTEAFF,TGTGCCAGCAGCTTAACGGCACTCACTGAAGCTTTCTTT
TRBV30,NA,NA,TRBJ2-1,CAWSVLGGDYNEQFF,TGTGCCTGGAGTGTATTAGGCGGGGACTACAATGAGCAGTTCTTC
TRBV6-6,NA,NA,TRBJ1-5,CASSHPPDSNYQPQHF,TGTGCCAGCAGCCACCCTCCGGACAGCAACTATCAGCCCCAGCATTTT
TRBV29-1,NA,NA,TRBJ1-4,CSVEDPSSGEKLFF,TGCAGCGTTGAAGATCCCTCCTCCGGCGAAAAACTGTTTTTT
TRBV6-1,NA,NA,TRBJ2-1,CASSDPLGPSKQFF,TGTGCCAGCAGTGACCCCTTAGGCCCTTCGAAGCAGTTCTTC
TRBV5-6,few,NA,TRBJ1-1,CASSSNTEAFF,TGTGCCAGCAGCTCAAACACTGAAGCTTTCTTT
TRBV6-5,once,NA,TRBJ2-5,CASMGSVGETQYF,TGTGCCAGCATGGGCAGCGTGGGAGAGACCCAGTACTTC
TRBV20-1,NA,TRBD1,TRBJ2-7,CSAQQGVEQYF,TGCAGTGCCCAACAGGGGGTCGAGCAGTACTTC
TRBV27,NA,NA,TRBJ2-7,CASSDGPNSYEQYF,TGTGCCAGCAGCGACGGGCCCAATTCCTACGAGCAGTACTTC
TRBV5-1,NA,NA,TRBJ2-7,CASSRGQTYEQYF,TGCGCCAGCAGCAGAGGACAGACCTACGAGCAGTACTTC
TRBV5-6,NA,NA,TRBJ1-1,CASNYMRLNTEAFF,TGTGCCAGCAATTATATGCGTTTGAACACTGAAGCTTTCTTT
TRBV6-5,NA,TRBD2,TRBJ2-2,CASSTSGGHLRELFF,TGTGCCAGCAGTACCAGCGGGGGTCACCTAAGGGAGCTGTTTTTT
TRBV29-1,NA,NA,TRBJ2-1,CSVEDYRANEQFF,TGCAGCGTTGAAGACTACAGGGCCAATGAGCAGTTCTTC
TRBV2,NA,TRBD1,TRBJ1-1,CASTPGRGLVF,TGTGCCAGCACCCCAGGGAGGGGGCTGGTCTTT
TRBV29-1,few,NA,TRBJ2-2,CSASGSTGELFF,TGCAGCGCCTCCGGAAGCACCGGGGAGCTGTTTTTT
TRBV10-3,few,NA,TRBJ2-3,CAISDRIASTDTQYF,TGTGCCATCAGTGATCGTATAGCGAGCACAGATACGCAGTATTTT
TRBV27,NA,TRBD2,TRBJ2-1,CASSPRGAPYNEQFF,TGTGCCAGCAGTCCGCGGGGGGCCCCCTACAATGAGCAGTTCTTC
TRBV25-1,NA,NA,TRBJ1-5,CASSESAVNNQPQHF,TGTGCCAGCAGTGAATCGGCGGTGAACAATCAGCCCCAGCATTTT
TRBV23-1,NA,NA,TRBJ2-7,CASRTGEQYF,TGCGCCAGCAGGACAGGCGAGCAGTACTTC
TRBV29-1,NA,NA,TRBJ2-7,CSATENRISYEQYF,TGCAGCGCGACCGAAAACAGGATCTCCTACGAGCAGTACTTC
TRBV7-9,NA,TRBD2,TRBJ2-2,CASSGHPFLADTGELFF,TGTGCCAGCAGCGGCCATCCTTTCCTAGCGGACACCGGGGAGCTGTTTTTT
TRBV7-9,NA,TRBD1,TRBJ2-5,CASSSTGAQETQYF,TGTGCCAGCAGCTCAACAGGGGCCCAAGAGACCCAGTACTTC